These 32 T cell receptor beta chains originate from one sample sequenced in a study of blood T cell repertoires in COVID-19. The data were produced by immunoSEQ multiplex PCR, yet TCRdb's version contains in-frame clones alone and is incomplete. The sample records some 150,000 clones, about 85% being singletons. Sequenced sample: peripheral blood. These receptors came from a middle-aged man with acute or convalescent COVID-19.

In nucleotides, the CDR3 is TGCGCCAGCAGCCCGGGGTTTCTCGGCCCTAGCGGGGGAGGAGAGACCCAGTACTTC. This codes for CASSPGFLGPSGGGETQYF. This chain links TRBV5-1 with TRBJ2-5, with 10 bases that match TRBD2. From germline, CDR1 is SGHRS and CDR2 YFSETQ. The V gene end was trimmed by 4 bases and the J gene end by 4 bases; junction bases not matched to a gene: 19. The CDR3 is 19 amino acids. The full variable domain, in which reference TRBV5-1 and TRBJ2-5 provide the parts outside the CDR3, is KAGVTQTPRYLIKTRGQQVTLSCSPISGHRSVSWYQQTPGQGLQFLFEYFSETQRNKGNFPGRFSGRQFSNSRSEMNVSTLELGDSALYLCASSPGFLGPSGGGETQYFGPGTRLLVL.

This clone was seen a few times. The chain recombines TRBV6-4 with TRBJ2-2; D remains unclear. Germline CDR1 MRHNA, CDR2 SNTAGT. This CDR3 spans 14 amino acids. The germline V and J ends were trimmed by 4 bases and 0 bases, with 6 bases remaining between them. This chain's CDR3 is CASSGDTNTGELFF. DNA of the CDR3: TGTGCCAGCAGTGGAGACACGAACACCGGGGAGCTGTTTTTT.

V usage is TRBV7-3 and J usage is TRBJ2-1; 10 bases match TRBD2. The germline CDR1 and CDR2 sequences are SGHTA and FQGTGA. V lost 5 bases, J lost 2 bases, and 21 bases stayed unmatched. The CDR3 spans 21 residues. The CDR3 sequence is CASSETLRPVAGGVAYNEQFF. The CDR3 nucleotides read TGTGCCAGCAGCGAAACCCTCCGACCGGTAGCGGGGGGAGTCGCCTACAATGAGCAGTTCTTC.

This sequence joins TRBV11-3 and TRBJ2-5; no clear D gene. The germline V gene has CDR1 SGHNT and CDR2 YENEEA. This CDR3 spans 17 amino acids. The ends were cut back, 0 bases at V and 5 bases at J, with 19 bases in the middle. DNA of the CDR3: TGTGCCAGCAGCTTAGAGGGCAGGATAACTCCTCGGGAGACCCAGTACTTC. Its translation: CASSLEGRITPRETQYF.

The CDR3 nucleotides read TGTGCCAGCAGTGAAGCCAACTTCCGGGGAATGAACGGGCAGCCCCAGCATTTT. Translation gives CASSEANFRGMNGQPQHF. The V gene is TRBV6-1, the J gene TRBJ1-5, with unresolved D. The V gene's germline CDR1 is MNHNS and CDR2 SASEGT. The germline V and J ends were trimmed by 0 bases and 7 bases, with 22 bases remaining between them. The CDR3 length is 18 residues.

About this clone: One end of the junction varies from germline; a read error may be responsible. This sequence joins TRBV28 and TRBJ1-1, with no clear D. Germline assignment: CDR1 MDHEN and CDR2 SYDVKM. This CDR3 region has 12 residues. The CDR3 loop reads CASSSQGLLAVF. The CDR3 DNA sequence: TGTGCCAGCAGTTCCCAAGGACTGCTCGCGGTCTTT.

Written as DNA, the CDR3 is TGTGCCAGCAGCGGACGATTTACGGGACATTACAATGGCTACACCTTC. Translation gives CASSGRFTGHYNGYTF. The chain is built from TRBV9 and TRBJ1-2, with D maybe TRBD1 (6 bases). V gave up 3 bases and J gave up 6 bases, with 21 bases separating them. This CDR3 has 16 residues. Per germline, CDR1 SGDLS and CDR2 YYNGEE.

This clone appeared a few times. V gene TRBV7-9 combines with J gene TRBJ2-3; a possible D gene is TRBD1 (6 bases). The CDR3 totals 14 residues. V was trimmed by 2 bases and J by 6 bases, leaving 12 bases between them. CDR1 SEHNR and CDR2 FQNEAQ come from the germline V gene (reference sequence). The CDR3 sequence is CASSLQGTPDTQYF. CDR3 nucleotides: TGTGCCAGCAGCTTACAGGGGACCCCGGATACGCAGTATTTT.

CDR3 in amino acids: CASILGYEQYF. The CDR3 region has the DNA TGTGCCAGCATTCTCGGCTACGAGCAGTACTTC. V gene TRBV2 combines with J gene TRBJ2-7, with no clear D. The CDR3 consists of 11 residues. Germline CDR1 SNHLY, CDR2 FYNNEI. The V and J ends lost 7 bases and 3 bases respectively, with 7 bases between them.

The chain couples TRBV19 to TRBJ1-2, with 7 bases fitting TRBD1. J was trimmed by 5 bases and V by 6 bases; bases with no gene match: 6. Germline assignment: CDR1 LNHDA and CDR2 SQIVND (reference sequence). The CDR3 has 13 residues. In DNA form, the CDR3 reads TGTGCCAGTAGCATACAGGGGATTTATGGCTACACCTTC. Residues: CASSIQGIYGYTF.

The chain combines TRBV7-2 with TRBJ2-3, with D tentatively TRBD2 (5 bases). V gave up 1 base and J gave up 5 bases, with 13 bases separating them. Germline CDR1 and CDR2: SGHTA and FQGNSA. The CDR3 runs 15 residues. CDR3 sequence (DNA): TGTGCCAGCAGCTTAGGGGCTAGCCCGGGAGATACGCAGTATTTT. It translates to CASSLGASPGDTQYF.

The chain joins TRBV20-1 to TRBJ2-1, with 7 bases that match TRBD1. The J segment lost 10 bases and the V segment lost 6 bases, leaving 6 bases of the junction unmatched. The germline CDR1 and CDR2 sequences are DFQATT and SNEGSKA (reference sequence). The CDR3 loop spans 11 amino acids. CDR3 nucleotides: TGCAGTGCGCCTACAGGGGACGAGCAGTTCTTC. It encodes CSAPTGDEQFF.

This chain uses TRBV4-2 with TRBJ2-3; 15 bases line up with TRBD2. Germline lookup yields CDR1 LGHNA and CDR2 YNFKEQ. This CDR3 has 16 residues. After removal of 1 base from V and 5 bases from J, the junction contained 1 base not matched to a gene. The chain's CDR3 is CASSQGTSGGEDTQYF. The CDR3, as DNA: TGTGCCAGCAGCCAAGGGACTAGCGGGGGGGAAGATACGCAGTATTTT.

The rearrangement links TRBV10-2 to TRBJ2-4, with D tentatively TRBD1 (7 bases). In germline, CDR1 is WSHSY, CDR2 SAAADI. The V end lost 6 bases, the J end lost 15 bases, and 15 bases lay between the germline ends. CDR3 size: 11 residues. This CDR3 is CASSPAGQLYF. Here the CDR3 DNA reads TGCGCCAGCAGCCCCGCGGGACAGCTGTACTTC.

The chain combines TRBV30 with TRBJ2-7; TRBD1 matches at 8 bases. Germline V gene lookup returns CDR1 GTSNPN and CDR2 SVGIG (reference sequence). This CDR3 region has 13 residues. With V trimmed by 5 bases and J by 5 bases, 8 bases remained unmatched. In DNA, the CDR3 is TGTGCCTGGGGACAGGGTTTGGGTCACGAGCAGTACTTC. Its translation: CAWGQGLGHEQYF.

Written as DNA, the CDR3 is TGTGCCAGCACCGCCGTTTATGGCCTAGCGGGGCAAGAGACCCAGTACTTC. Encoded protein: CASTAVYGLAGQETQYF. This rearrangement joins TRBV27 to TRBJ2-5, with TRBD2 matching 9 bases. Unmatched junction bases numbered 14, after V lost 7 bases and J lost 2 bases. There are 17 residues in the CDR3. Germline V gene data show CDR1 as MNHEY and CDR2 as SMNVEV (reference sequence).

Notes on this clone: Possible read error: a much larger clone is one base away. The chain is built from TRBV7-3 and TRBJ1-1; D gene unclear. The V end lost 3 bases, the J end lost 0 bases, and 5 bases lay between the germline ends. Germline CDR1 is SGHTA and CDR2 is FQGTGA. There are 13 residues in the CDR3. The chain's CDR3 is CASSFDMNTEAFF. Here the CDR3 DNA reads TGTGCCAGCAGCTTCGACATGAACACTGAAGCTTTCTTT.

This chain joins TRBV4-3 and TRBJ2-6; 8 nucleotides align to TRBD1. CDR3 length: 18 residues. CDR1 is LGHNA, CDR2 YSLEER, per germline. The junction had 11 bases not matched to a gene; V was cut back by 5 bases and J by 2 bases. CDR3 coding DNA: TGCGCCAGCAGCGACCGACTACAGGGGGGAACTGGGGCCAACGTCCTGACTTTC. As protein: CASSDRLQGGTGANVLTF.

This clone showed up just a few times. V usage is TRBV2 and J usage is TRBJ1-6; D might be TRBD1 (5 bases). Trimming removed 7 bases at V and 0 bases at J, with 10 bases between. This CDR3 has 15 amino acids. CDR1 is SNHLY and CDR2 is FYNNEI in the germline V gene. The CDR3 nucleotides are TGTGCCAGCACGCGAGACAGCTCCTATAATTCACCCCTCCACTTT. Residues: CASTRDSSYNSPLHF.

The chain is built from TRBV25-1 and TRBJ1-4; 8 positions agree with TRBD1. Germline V gives CDR1 MGHDK, CDR2 SYGVNS. V trimming: 4 bases; J trimming: 6 bases; junction bases outside the gene matches: 13. CDR3 length: 17 amino acids. The CDR3 protein is CASSANEVGRGHEKLFF. For the CDR3, the DNA is TGTGCCAGCAGTGCAAATGAAGTAGGCAGGGGGCATGAAAAACTGTTTTTT.

This clone was seen only a few times. The J gene is TRBJ2-7, the V gene TRBV6-5, with 9 bases fitting TRBD1. J lost 6 bases, V lost 6 bases, and 9 bases had no gene match. The CDR3 runs 14 residues. Germline V lookup: CDR1 MNHEY, CDR2 SVGAGI. The CDR3 DNA reads as TGTGCCAGCAGCCGATCCGGGACAGGGATCGAGCAGTACTTC. This translates into CASSRSGTGIEQYF.

The J gene is TRBJ2-1, the V gene TRBV29-1, with 9 bases that match TRBD1. The germline V gene encodes CDR1 SQVTM and CDR2 ANQGSEA. This CDR3 has 14 residues. With 5 bases clipped from V and 7 bases from J, the junction kept 9 bases outside the gene matches. DNA of the CDR3: TGCAGCGTTACAGGGGGCCATTTCTTTAATGAGCAGTTCTTC. Protein sequence: CSVTGGHFFNEQFF.

This sequence joins TRBV19 and TRBJ2-2; tentatively, D is TRBD1 (7 bases). This CDR3 comprises 15 residues. Germline V gene sequence: CDR1 LNHDA, CDR2 SQIVND (reference sequence). Trimming took 6 bases from V and 5 from J, leaving 16 bases between them. The CDR3 DNA is TGTGCCAGTAGATTGGTAGCAGGGGGGACCGGGGAGCTGTTTTTT. It translates to CASRLVAGGTGELFF. Full variable domain (missing parts from reference TRBV19 and TRBJ2-2): DGGITQSPKYLFRKEGQNVTLSCEQNLNHDAMYWYRQDPGQGLRLIYYSQIVNDFQKGDIAEGYSVSREKKESFPLTVTSAQKNPTAFYLCASRLVAGGTGELFFGEGSRLTVL.

The chain combines TRBV5-6 with TRBJ1-2; 10 positions agree with TRBD1. After removal of 4 bases from V and 1 base from J, the junction contained 7 bases not matched to a gene. CDR1 and CDR2 (germline): SGHDT, YYEEEE. This CDR3 contains 16 residues. The CDR3 DNA reads TGTGCCAGCAGCAAACGAGGGACAGGGGTTAACTATGGCTACACCTTC. Encoded protein: CASSKRGTGVNYGYTF.

The gene calls are TRBV4-2 and TRBJ1-4, with 12 bases identical to TRBD1. CDR1 and CDR2 (germline): LGHNA, YNFKEQ. The CDR3 is 20 residues long. V was pared by 2 bases and J by 8 bases, with 18 bases of the junction left unmatched. The CDR3 is CASSQQGLSGTGGVYEKLFF. CDR3 nucleotide sequence: TGTGCCAGCAGCCAACAAGGTCTATCCGGGACAGGGGGCGTATACGAAAAACTGTTTTTT.

This clone appeared a single time. This chain uses TRBV27 with TRBJ2-5; the D is unclear. From germline, CDR1 is MNHEY and CDR2 SMNVEV (reference sequence). V was clipped by 3 bases and J by 1 base, with 15 bases between them. The CDR3 has 16 residues. CDR3 in amino acids: CASSLSAANIQETQYF. The CDR3 region has the DNA TGTGCCAGCAGTTTGTCCGCCGCCAACATCCAAGAGACCCAGTACTTC.

The rearrangement uses TRBV15 and TRBJ2-2; 7 bases match TRBD2. J gave up 5 bases and V 0 bases, and 3 bases lay outside the gene matches. The CDR3 is 15 residues long. From germline, CDR1 is LNHNV and CDR2 YYDKDF (reference sequence). The CDR3: CATSREWGGTGELFF. CDR3 DNA sequence: TGTGCCACCAGCAGAGAATGGGGGGGTACCGGGGAGCTGTTTTTT.

V and J are TRBV3-1 (or the pseudogene TRBV3-2) and TRBJ1-1; 7 bases map to TRBD1. Germline V CDR1 and CDR2: LGHDT, YNNKEL (reference sequence). The CDR3 covers 13 residues. J was trimmed by 4 bases and V by 8 bases; bases with no gene match: 7. For the CDR3, the DNA is TGTGCCAGCCGACAGGGAGGTACCACTGAAGCTTTCTTT. It specifies CASRQGGTTEAFF.

This clone was detected once. The chain combines TRBV10-1 with TRBJ2-2; D is ambiguous. The CDR3 runs 13 residues. V lost 4 bases, J lost 1 base, and 4 bases lay in between. CDR1 and CDR2 (germline): WNHNN, SYGVQD (reference sequence). Written as DNA, the CDR3 is TGCGCCAGCAGTGCCAGGAACACCGGGGAGCTGTTTTTT. It specifies CASSARNTGELFF.

DNA of the CDR3: TGTGCCACCAGCAGAGATCACCGGGGCAATCAGCCCCAGCATTTT. It codes for CATSRDHRGNQPQHF. The gene calls are TRBV15 and TRBJ1-5; unclear D gene. Germline lookup yields CDR1 LNHNV and CDR2 YYDKDF (reference sequence). This CDR3 region has 15 residues. V lost 0 bases and J 2 bases, leaving 8 bases between the germline ends.

The rearrangement links TRBV7-3 to TRBJ2-1; 7 nucleotides line up with TRBD2. Germline V gene data show CDR1 as SGHTA and CDR2 as FQGTGA. Trimming cost V 1 base and J 5 bases; bases outside gene matches: 5. There are 15 residues in the CDR3. Written as DNA, the CDR3 is TGTGCCAGCAGCTTAAGTCCTAGCGGTCACAATGAGCAGTTCTTC. Its translation: CASSLSPSGHNEQFF.

This chain uses TRBV7-2 with TRBJ2-2; 11 bases line up with TRBD2. CDR1 SGHTA and CDR2 FQGNSA come from the germline V gene. This CDR3 region has 15 residues. Losses at the gene ends were 5 bases for V and 7 bases for J; bases not matched to a gene: 6. CDR3 sequence: CASSRSGGANGELFF. The CDR3 coding sequence is TGTGCCAGCAGCCGTAGCGGGGGGGCCAACGGGGAGCTGTTTTTT.